The present T cell receptor beta chain was sequenced within a study of shared clonotypes between healthy human individuals. Study-level points and caveats: Sharing across four donors was highest in naive CD4 (roughly 5%) and lowest in memory CD8 (roughly 0.4%). Rarefaction gave evidence that sorted-subset sequencing remained incomplete despite large depth.

Data came from immunoSEQ multiplex PCR; TCRdb stores just in-frame clones and leaves some out. The sample shows roughly 2.6 million clones, about 92% of them seen only once. Remarks on this clone: What it recognizes is unknown.

The source material was naive CD4+ T cells sorted from blood. Subset described: CD45RA+ positively selected. The receptor's source is a man between 18 and 29 years old in good health.

The CDR3 here is CASRGTAEQNSPLHF. The DNA of the CDR3 is TGCGCCAGCAGAGGGACAGCAGAACAAAATTCACCCCTCCACTTT. The chain has TRBV4-3 and TRBJ1-6; 7 bases map to TRBD1. CDR3 size: 15 residues. CDR1 LGHNA and CDR2 YSLEER come from the germline V gene. V was pared by 6 bases and J by 7 bases, with 9 bases of the junction left unmatched.